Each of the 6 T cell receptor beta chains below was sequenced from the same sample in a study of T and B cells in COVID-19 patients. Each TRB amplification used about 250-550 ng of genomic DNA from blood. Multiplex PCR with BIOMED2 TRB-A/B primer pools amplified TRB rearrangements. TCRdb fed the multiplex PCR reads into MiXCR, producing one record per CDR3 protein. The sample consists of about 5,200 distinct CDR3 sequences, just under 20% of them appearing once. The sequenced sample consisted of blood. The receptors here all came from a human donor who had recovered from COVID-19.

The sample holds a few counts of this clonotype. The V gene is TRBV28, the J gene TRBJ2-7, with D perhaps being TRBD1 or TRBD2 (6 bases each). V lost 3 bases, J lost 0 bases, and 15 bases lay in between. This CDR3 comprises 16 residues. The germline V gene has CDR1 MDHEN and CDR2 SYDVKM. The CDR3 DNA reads TGTGCCAGCAGTTTTTGGGGGGCAGAGGACTCCTACGAGCAGTACTTC. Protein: CASSFWGAEDSYEQYF.

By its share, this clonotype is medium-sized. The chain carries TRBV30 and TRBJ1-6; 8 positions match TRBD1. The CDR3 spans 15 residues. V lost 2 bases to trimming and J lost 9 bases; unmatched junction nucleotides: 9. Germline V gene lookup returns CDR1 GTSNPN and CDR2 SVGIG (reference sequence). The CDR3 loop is CAWSTSPGGFSPLHF. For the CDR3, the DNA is TGTGCCTGGAGTACCAGCCCAGGGGGCTTTTCACCCCTCCACTTT.

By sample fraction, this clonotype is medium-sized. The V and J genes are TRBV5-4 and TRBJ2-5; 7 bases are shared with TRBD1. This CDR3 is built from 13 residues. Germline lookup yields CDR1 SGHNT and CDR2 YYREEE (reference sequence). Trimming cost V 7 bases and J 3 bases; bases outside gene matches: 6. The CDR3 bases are TGTGCCAGCGGCCGGGACAGCGAAGAGACCCAGTACTTC. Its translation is CASGRDSEETQYF.

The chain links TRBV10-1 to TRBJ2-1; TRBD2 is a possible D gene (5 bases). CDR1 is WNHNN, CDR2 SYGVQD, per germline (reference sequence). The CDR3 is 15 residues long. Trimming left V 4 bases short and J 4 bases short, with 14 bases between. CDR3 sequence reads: CASSAPGSEYNEQFF. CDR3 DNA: TGCGCCAGCAGTGCCCCGGGGTCTGAGTACAATGAGCAGTTCTTC.

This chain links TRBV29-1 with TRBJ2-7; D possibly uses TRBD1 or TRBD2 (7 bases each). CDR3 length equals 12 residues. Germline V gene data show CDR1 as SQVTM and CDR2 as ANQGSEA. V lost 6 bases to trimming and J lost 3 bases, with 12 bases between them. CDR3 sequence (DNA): TGCAGCGTAGCGGGACAGAGCTACGAGCAGTACTTC. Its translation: CSVAGQSYEQYF.

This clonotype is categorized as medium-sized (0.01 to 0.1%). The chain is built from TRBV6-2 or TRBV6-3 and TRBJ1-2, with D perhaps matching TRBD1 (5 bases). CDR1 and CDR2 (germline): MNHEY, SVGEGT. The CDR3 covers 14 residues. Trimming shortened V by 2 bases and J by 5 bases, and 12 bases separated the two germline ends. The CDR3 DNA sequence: TGTGCCAGCAGTTACCAGGGTCCGTGGTATGGCTACACCTTC. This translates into CASSYQGPWYGYTF.